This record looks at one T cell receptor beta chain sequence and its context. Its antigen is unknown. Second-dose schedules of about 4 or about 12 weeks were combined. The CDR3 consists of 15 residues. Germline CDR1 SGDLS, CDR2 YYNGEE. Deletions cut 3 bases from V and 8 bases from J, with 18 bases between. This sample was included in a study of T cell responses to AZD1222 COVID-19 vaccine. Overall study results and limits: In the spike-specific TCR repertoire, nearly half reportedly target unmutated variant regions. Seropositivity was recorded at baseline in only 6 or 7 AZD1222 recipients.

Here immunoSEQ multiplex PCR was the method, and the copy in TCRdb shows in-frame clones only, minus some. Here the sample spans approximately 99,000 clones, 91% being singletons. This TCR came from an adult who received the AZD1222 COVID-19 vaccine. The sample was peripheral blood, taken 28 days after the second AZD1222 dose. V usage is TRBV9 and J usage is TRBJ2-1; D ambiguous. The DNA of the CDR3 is TGTGCCAGCAGCGAAGGCCCGAGCAGGACCGATGAGCAGTTCTTC. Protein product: CASSEGPSRTDEQFF.